The clone carrying this T cell receptor (beta chain) was seen a handful of times. Its antigen is currently unknown. This sample was taken from a study of T cells after yellow fever vaccination. The germline V gene has CDR1 SGHRS and CDR2 YFSETQ. The CDR3 has 14 amino acids. Trimming at V came to 4 bases and at J to 5 bases, leaving 3 bases not matched to a gene. Study-level findings and limits: Abundant bulk-derived clonotypes could contaminate FACS-sorted repertoires. Clonotype sharing between CD4 and CD8 compartments was small.

TCR cDNA, made by 5'RACE template switching, carried an added universal primer site and UMIs. Each CDR3 protein gets one entry after TCRdb re-called the 5' RACE reads with MiXCR. The repertoire holds under 600,000 distinct CDR3 sequences, 20% to 25% seen once, with about 17% in the top ten. The chain employs TRBV5-1 and TRBJ1-4, with 9 bases lining up with TRBD1. The sequence derives from a man aged 18 to 30 who received the YFV17D yellow fever vaccine. The sample consisted of PBMCs, taken approximately 20 days after the first yellow fever vaccination. The CDR3: CASSMTGGNEKLFF. The DNA of the CDR3 is TGCGCCAGCAGCATGACAGGGGGAAATGAAAAACTGTTTTTT.